One sample yielded the 19 T cell receptor beta chains listed below, sequenced in a study of Ad26.COV2.S vaccination and SARS-CoV-2 variants. Data came from immunoSEQ multiplex PCR; TCRdb stores just in-frame clones and leaves some out. Among hundreds of thousands of clones listed, about 83% were seen once. As for treatment: about 20 received Ad26.COV2.S at low or high dose, single or two shots; about five received placebo; per-sample allocation not given. Samples were taken on day 63 after the first vaccine or placebo injection. The sequencing here drew on peripheral blood, taken in a trial of Ad26.COV2.S vaccine versus placebo. The receptors stem from a person aged 18-65 years who received the Ad26.COV2.S COVID-19 vaccine or a placebo.

The rearrangement uses TRBV4-2 and TRBJ1-2; 8 positions match TRBD1. This CDR3 has 17 amino acids. Germline CDR1 LGHNA, CDR2 YNFKEQ. V gave up 2 bases and J gave up 5 bases; unmatched junction bases: 13. The CDR3 reads CASSQPSGTGAGYGYTF. The CDR3 DNA reads TGTGCCAGCAGCCAACCTTCGGGGACAGGTGCCGGGTATGGCTACACCTTC.

V is TRBV19 and J is TRBJ1-5; TRBD1 is a possible D gene (6 bases). V was pared by 3 bases and J by 4 bases, with 13 bases between. This CDR3 is built from 15 residues. Germline V lookup: CDR1 LNHDA, CDR2 SQIVND (reference sequence). CDR3 sequence reads: CASSIEQGLNQPQHF. CDR3 DNA: TGTGCCAGTAGTATTGAACAGGGTCTAAATCAGCCCCAGCATTTT.

This chain uses TRBV2 with TRBJ1-4; 7 bases map to TRBD1. CDR3 length equals 13 residues. After removal of 6 bases from V and 6 bases from J, the junction contained 4 bases not matched to a gene. Germline lookup yields CDR1 SNHLY and CDR2 FYNNEI. For the CDR3, the DNA is TGTGCCAGCAGGGGACAGCGTCATGAAAAACTGTTTTTT. Translation: CASRGQRHEKLFF.

The V gene is TRBV7-2, the J gene TRBJ1-5; D may be TRBD1 (5 bases). Germline V gene sequence: CDR1 SGHTA, CDR2 FQGNSA. The CDR3 consists of 14 residues. V lost 3 bases and J lost 5, with 11 bases in between. The DNA for the CDR3 is TGTGCCAGCAGCTTTTTTGGGGGTTATCAGCCCCAGCATTTT. Its translation is CASSFFGGYQPQHF. The whole variable domain, remainder taken from reference TRBV7-2 and TRBJ1-5, is GAGVSQSPSNKVTEKGKDVELRCDPISGHTALYWYRQSLGQGLEFLIYFQGNSAPDKSGLPSDRFSAERTGGSVSTLTIQRTQQEDSAVYLCASSFFGGYQPQHFGDGTRLSIL.

J is TRBJ2-7 and V is TRBV10-3, with TRBD1 identical over 7 bases. Germline V gene lookup returns CDR1 ENHRY and CDR2 SYGVKD. With V trimmed by 5 bases and J by 6 bases, 1 base remained unmatched. This CDR3 has 11 amino acids. The DNA for the CDR3 is TGTGCCATCAGTCCAGGGGGCGAGCAGTACTTC. Residues: CAISPGGEQYF.

Many counts were recorded for this clone. This sequence joins TRBV5-6 and TRBJ2-4; 9 bases match TRBD1. This CDR3 comprises 14 residues. Trimming removed 5 bases from V and 6 bases from J; junction bases left unmatched: 6. The germline V gene encodes CDR1 SGHDT and CDR2 YYEEEE. The CDR3 region has the DNA TGTGCCAGCAGGGAGTACAGGGGGCGAAACATTCAGTACTTC. This translates into CASREYRGRNIQYF.

The DNA for the CDR3 is TGTGCCACCAGTAAGCGGGAGGATCAGACCCAGTACTTC. As protein: CATSKREDQTQYF. The chain carries TRBV15 and TRBJ2-5; TRBD2 agrees at 9 bases. V gave up 6 bases and J gave up 6 bases; unmatched junction bases: 5. This CDR3 is 13 amino acids long. The germline V gene encodes CDR1 LNHNV and CDR2 YYDKDF (reference sequence).

The chain couples TRBV7-9 to TRBJ1-2, with D perhaps TRBD1 (6 bases). CDR1 and CDR2 from the germline V gene are SEHNR and FQNEAQ (reference sequence). Trimming stripped 8 bases from V and 4 bases from J, with 11 bases between. This CDR3 contains 12 residues. CDR3 region: CASGLTGYGYTF. The CDR3 coding sequence is TGTGCCAGCGGATTGACAGGCTATGGCTACACCTTC. Combining the CDR3 with reference TRBV7-9 and TRBJ1-2 gives the whole variable domain DTGVSQNPRHKITKRGQNVTFRCDPISEHNRLYWYRQTLGQGPEFLTYFQNEAQLEKSRLLSDRFSAERPKGSFSTLEIQRTEQGDSAMYLCASGLTGYGYTFGSGTRLTVV.

This rearrangement joins TRBV7-2 to TRBJ1-6; no firm D call. This CDR3 region has 16 residues. CDR1 and CDR2 from the germline V gene are SGHTA and FQGNSA. Trimming left V 6 bases short and J 0 bases short, with 12 bases between. Written as DNA, the CDR3 is TGTGCCAGCAGGTCGAGGCAGAGCTCCTATAATTCACCCCTCCACTTT. It yields the protein CASRSRQSSYNSPLHF.

There are a few counts of this clone. The same CDR3 also results from other DNA sequences found in this sample. The rearrangement uses TRBV11-2 and TRBJ1-2, with TRBD1 as a possible D gene (5 bases). This CDR3 has 13 amino acids. Trimming stripped 5 bases from V and 1 base from J, with 8 bases between. Germline V gene data show CDR1 as SGHAT and CDR2 as FQNNGV. For the CDR3, the DNA is TGTGCCAGCAGCCAGGGTTTTAACTATGGCTACACCTTC. Translation gives CASSQGFNYGYTF.

A remark on this clone: The same CDR3 also results from other DNA sequences found in this sample. The CDR3 reads CASSYSAAEETQYF. CDR3 sequence (DNA): TGTGCCAGCAGTTACTCTGCGGCTGAAGAGACCCAGTACTTC. The rearrangement joins TRBV6-5 to TRBJ2-5; no reliable D call. V was pared by 0 bases and J by 3 bases, with 8 bases between. The CDR3 sequence is 14 residues long. Germline loops: CDR1 MNHEY, CDR2 SVGAGI.

The chain employs TRBV5-1 and TRBJ2-5, with TRBD2 matching 8 bases. The V gene end was trimmed by 0 bases and the J gene end by 5 bases; junction bases not matched to a gene: 6. Germline CDR1 reads SGHRS; CDR2 reads YFSETQ. The CDR3 is 15 amino acids. Here the CDR3 reads CASSLAPSGYETQYF. DNA for the CDR3: TGCGCCAGCAGCTTGGCGCCTAGCGGGTATGAGACCCAGTACTTC.

This clone was recorded once. The rearrangement uses TRBV4-2 and TRBJ1-2; D is ambiguous. From germline, CDR1 is LGHNA and CDR2 YNFKEQ. CDR3 length: 12 residues. V was shortened by 3 bases and J by 2 bases, with 4 bases between the two germline ends. As DNA, the CDR3 is TGTGCCAGCAGCCACAGGAACTATGGCTACACCTTC. Its protein product is CASSHRNYGYTF.

The chain uses TRBV4-1 and TRBJ2-5; D is uncertain. The CDR3 is made up of 14 amino acids. Germline CDR1 MGHRA, CDR2 YSYEKL. V lost 3 bases, J lost 1 base, and 9 bases lay in between. Here the CDR3 DNA reads TGCGCCAGCAGCCACACCAGGCGCCAAGAGACCCAGTACTTC. Residues: CASSHTRRQETQYF.

This clone was recorded once. This chain joins TRBV5-6 and TRBJ1-4; D gene unclear. There are 14 residues in the CDR3. V was cut by 0 bases and J by 8 bases, with 11 bases left in between. Germline V gene data show CDR1 as SGHDT and CDR2 as YYEEEE. The DNA for the CDR3 is TGTGCCAGCAGCTTGGCCGGGTCCCAAGAAAAACTGTTTTTT. It specifies CASSLAGSQEKLFF.

The chain has TRBV7-9 and TRBJ1-3; D is ambiguous. The CDR3 loop spans 17 amino acids. With 1 base removed from V and 0 bases from J, the gap between germline ends came to 13 bases. The germline V gene has CDR1 SEHNR and CDR2 FQNEAQ (reference sequence). The CDR3 nucleotides read TGTGCCAGCAGCTTAGTGGTAGGTCGGAACTCTGGAAACACCATATATTTT. Amino acid sequence: CASSLVVGRNSGNTIYF.

The chain is built from TRBV6-1 and TRBJ2-4; 10 bases match TRBD2. CDR1 is MNHNS, CDR2 SASEGT, per germline. Germline trimming cut 2 bases from V and 4 bases from J; bases unmatched to any gene: 14. This CDR3 is built from 19 residues. The CDR3 is CASSEYWRSSGRLKNIQYF. CDR3 sequence (DNA): TGTGCCAGCAGTGAATACTGGAGGAGTAGCGGGAGGCTTAAAAACATTCAGTACTTC.

The chain links TRBV3-1 (or the pseudogene TRBV3-2) to TRBJ1-2; 7 bases fit TRBD1. Germline CDR1 reads LGHDT; CDR2 reads YNNKEL (reference sequence). After removal of 8 bases from V and 7 bases from J, the junction contained 10 bases not matched to a gene. The CDR3 is made up of 13 amino acids. In DNA form, the CDR3 reads TGTGCCAGCGGGGAGAGGGGGCTGGGTGGCTACACCTTC. This translates into CASGERGLGGYTF.

The table lists this clone with a count of one. The chain employs TRBV14 and TRBJ2-1; the match to TRBD2 covers 8 bases. Germline V gene lookup returns CDR1 SGHDN and CDR2 FVKESK. The CDR3 spans 16 residues. The V gene end was trimmed by 2 bases and the J gene end by 1 base; junction bases not matched to a gene: 4. The CDR3 coding sequence is TGTGCCAGCAGCCAACCCGGGGGGGTTTCCTACAATGAGCAGTTCTTC. It is translated as CASSQPGGVSYNEQFF.